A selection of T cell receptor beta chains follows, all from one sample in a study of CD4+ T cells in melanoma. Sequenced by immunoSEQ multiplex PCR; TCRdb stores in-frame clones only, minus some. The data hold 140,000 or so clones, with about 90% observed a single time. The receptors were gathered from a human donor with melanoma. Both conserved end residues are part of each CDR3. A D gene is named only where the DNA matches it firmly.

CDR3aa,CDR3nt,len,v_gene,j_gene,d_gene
CASSSSSRTVRGYTF,TGTGCCAGCAGCTCCTCGAGTCGAACGGTGCGGGGCTACACCTTC,15,TRBV7-9,TRBJ1-2,NA
CASSQGQGANQPQHF,TGCGCCAGCAGCCAAGGTCAGGGGGCAAATCAGCCCCAGCATTTT,15,TRBV4-1,TRBJ1-5,TRBD1
CASSPRGLGQETQYF,TGTGCCAGCAGCCCCAGAGGACTAGGCCAAGAGACCCAGTACTTC,15,TRBV5-8,TRBJ2-5,TRBD2
CASSPDPDSPLHF,TGTGCCAGCAGCCCGGACCCCGATTCACCCCTCCACTTT,13,TRBV9,TRBJ1-6,NA
CAWSGRGLGNTIYF,TGTGCCTGGAGTGGCAGGGGGCTCGGAAACACCATATATTTT,14,TRBV30,TRBJ1-3,TRBD1
CATSRPGRQGSDTQYF,TGTGCCACCAGCAGACCCGGAAGGCAGGGATCAGATACGCAGTATTTT,16,TRBV15,TRBJ2-3,NA
CASSPGWAYEQYF,TGTGCCAGCAGCCCCGGGTGGGCCTACGAGCAGTACTTC,13,TRBV7-2,TRBJ2-7,NA
CASSEEWGGALNTEAFF,TGTGCCAGCAGTGAAGAGTGGGGGGGGGCCTTGAACACTGAAGCTTTCTTT,17,TRBV2,TRBJ1-1,NA
CASSPSAGLMQYF,TGTGCCAGCAGCCCCAGCGCGGGTTTGATGCAGTACTTC,13,TRBV6-5,TRBJ2-7,NA
CSVEIGGRGEETQYF,TGCAGCGTTGAAATCGGGGGCAGGGGGGAAGAGACCCAGTACTTC,15,TRBV29-1,TRBJ2-5,NA
CASSQDSGQGVSGANVLTF,TGTGCCAGCAGCCAAGATTCCGGACAGGGGGTCTCTGGGGCCAACGTCCTGACTTTC,19,TRBV5-5,TRBJ2-6,TRBD1
CASLRGQSNSPLHF,TGTGCCAGCCTGAGGGGACAGTCCAATTCACCCCTCCACTTT,14,TRBV5-5,TRBJ1-6,TRBD1
CASGPGGGTDTQYF,TGTGCTAGTGGCCCCGGGGGGGGCACAGATACGCAGTATTTT,14,TRBV12-5,TRBJ2-3,TRBD2
CASTLTSGGPAKNIQYF,TGTGCCAGCACGCTGACCTCAGGGGGCCCGGCCAAAAACATTCAGTACTTC,17,TRBV19,TRBJ2-4,TRBD1
CASSFRGNTEAFF,TGTGCCAGCAGCTTTCGTGGGAACACTGAAGCTTTCTTT,13,TRBV7-2,TRBJ1-1,NA
CASSPSPGGDRGYTF,TGTGCCAGCTCACCTTCCCCGGGAGGGGACCGAGGCTACACCTTC,15,TRBV18,TRBJ1-2,NA